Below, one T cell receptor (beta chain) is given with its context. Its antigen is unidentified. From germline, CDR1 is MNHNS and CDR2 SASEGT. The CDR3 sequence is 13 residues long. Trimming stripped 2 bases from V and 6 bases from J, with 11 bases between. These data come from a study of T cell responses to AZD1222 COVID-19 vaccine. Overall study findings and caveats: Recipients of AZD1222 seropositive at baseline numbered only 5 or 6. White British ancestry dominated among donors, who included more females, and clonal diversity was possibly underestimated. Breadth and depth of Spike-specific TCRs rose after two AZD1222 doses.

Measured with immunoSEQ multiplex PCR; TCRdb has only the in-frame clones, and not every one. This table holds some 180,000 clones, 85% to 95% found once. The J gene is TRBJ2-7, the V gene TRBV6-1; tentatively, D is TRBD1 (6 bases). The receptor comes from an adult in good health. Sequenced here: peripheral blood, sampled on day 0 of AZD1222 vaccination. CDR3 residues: CASSEQQGGEQYF. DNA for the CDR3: TGTGCCAGCAGTGAACAACAGGGCGGCGAGCAGTACTTC.